This T cell receptor (beta chain) appears in the sequencing data of a study of beta chain features in type 1 diabetes (dated by TCRdb to the late 2010s). In terms of the full investigation: Mean age, gender distribution, total cell number and subset yield did not differ between patients and healthy donors. In the study, TCRB repertoires of sorted circulating CD4+ T cell subsets from recently diagnosed type 1 diabetes patients were compared with those of matched healthy donors. A total of roughly 100 million sorted cells were examined across all samples, and a strong correlation was observed between cell number per subset and RNA yield. Whereas all 30 or so donors provided naive and central memory subsets, regulatory and stem cell-like memory subsets were isolated from just 8 patients and roughly 8 healthy donors. Overall study results and their limits: HLA sub-analyses involved small numbers of individuals, so any influence of HLA type on TCRB rearrangement remained unresolved. Naive, central memory and regulatory TCRB repertoires appeared more similar among patients than among healthy donors. In all four CD4+ subsets, TCRB CDR3 length was moderately but significantly shorter in type 1 diabetes patients. Because cDNA was sequenced instead of genomic DNA, highly expressing activated cells could be over-represented, though the groups showed no difference in activation or CD3 levels. Shorter templates might be favored by PCR, yet because patient and control samples were amplified and corrected together, any such skew would affect both groups equally. At VDJ recombination sites, type 1 diabetes patients had fewer insertions and more deleted nucleotides, which implies abnormalities in thymic rearrangement.

Measured from the cysteine to the phenylalanine, the CDR3 is 13 residues long. Only the CDR3 part of the read is kept: 39 bases, read in frame from the first base. V drops 5 bases and J drops 5 bases, leaving 12 bases in between. CDR1 is given as SGHVS and CDR2 as FNYEAQ, both from the germline V gene. Comments on this clone: The clone's antigen remains unknown. Qualities for individual bases were not recorded, and no much larger clone is one base off.

A single peripheral blood draw of about 120 mL on average was collected from each donor into heparinised tubes. Using a panel that included CD45RO, CCR7, CD25, CD127, CD95 and CD27, naive, central memory, regulatory and stem cell-like memory CD4+ T cells were sorted on a BD FACSAria II. All sorted populations exceeded 95% purity. Right away, PBMCs were isolated by Lymphoprep density gradient centrifugation and were stained directly, with no culture step. So that batch effects would be minimized, each experiment stained and sorted samples in pairs, pairing one healthy donor with one patient. The entire amount of isolated RNA was reverse transcribed using the High Capacity cDNA Reverse Transcription Kit, so the sequenced TCRB transcripts were expressed ones. Deep immunoSEQ sequencing was applied to naive, central memory and regulatory T cell samples, giving an average of roughly 3.5 million total reads per sample. Sorted cells were lysed in RLT buffer and RNA was extracted with DNase-treated RNeasy Micro or Mini kits, depending on cell number. Each cell subset was processed on its own to prevent cross-contamination, while patient and healthy donor samples were processed together. The immunoSEQ multiplex PCR was used to amplify TCRB sequences from cDNA, yielding 87-bp fragments that span the CDR3 region. Sequencing of the amplicons was performed on the Illumina HiSeq platform. The paper's data handling went like this. PCR bias was computationally corrected using synthetic template baselines, reads within Hamming distance 2 were collapsed, and singletons that could not be merged were discarded. Reads were aligned to IMGT to assign V, D and J genes, CDR3 length, and insertions or deletions at six rearrangement sites. Within each subset, clonotype counts were normalized to the number of sorted cells before true diversity and Gini coefficients were calculated with the tcR R package. Repertoire sharing was quantified using the overlap coefficient calculated on TCRB nucleotide sequences. Out-of-frame TCRB sequences from naive cells were analyzed to stand in for the pre-selection repertoire. In its TCRdb copy, this immuneACCESS table keeps in-frame sequences only and misses some clones. Where compared with another copy, unresolved V genes explain less than half of these, and the others have no known cause. V and J calls and clone size come straight from that table; D and trimming were deduced from the DNA. This sample comprises 860,000 or so clones, 15% to 20% of them detected only once. 0.023% of the sample goes to the ten largest clones.

Sequenced sample: naive CD4+ T cells from blood. The cell subset or site label of this sample denotes: true naive CD4+ T cells. The receptor was derived from a woman between 18 and 29 years old in good health. The chain uses TRBV7-6 and TRBJ1-1, with an unclear D gene assignment. In nucleotide form, the sequence is TGTGCCAGCAGCCCGCCGGTGGGTACTGAAGCTTTCTTT. Translated, this is CASSPPVGTEAFF.